A selection of T cell receptor beta chains follows, all from one sample in a study of CD8 T cells in ankylosing spondylitis. Each CDR3 protein is one row after TCRdb ran MiXCR on the 5' RACE reads. The table shows 330,000 or so distinct CDR3 sequences, with less than 9.5% occurring only once. Sequenced: blood, either unsorted or a sorted T cell fraction (not recorded which). The receptor set was obtained from a male donor with ankylosing spondylitis. Both conserved end residues are part of each CDR3. D genes are given only for firm matches. Some rows mark clone size as missing; the rest say once, few, many or name a class of expanded clone.

j_gene: TRBJ2-1
v_gene: TRBV7-3
d_gene: TRBD2
abundance: few
CDR3nt: TGTGCCAGCAGCTTAATTGCTGGCGGGAGGGCCAACTCCTACAATGAGCAGTTCTTC
CDR3aa: CASSLIAGGRANSYNEQFF

j_gene: TRBJ2-6
v_gene: TRBV12-3/TRBV12-4
d_gene: NA
abundance: many
CDR3nt: TGTGCCAGCAGTTTTAGGAGCTCTGGGGCCAACGTCCTGACTTTC
CDR3aa: CASSFRSSGANVLTF

j_gene: TRBJ2-2
v_gene: TRBV7-9
d_gene: NA
abundance: many
CDR3nt: TGTGCCAGCAGCCCTAGCAACACCGGGGAGCTGTTTTTT
CDR3aa: CASSPSNTGELFF

j_gene: TRBJ2-2
v_gene: TRBV12-3/TRBV12-4
d_gene: TRBD2
abundance: NA
CDR3nt: TGTGCCAGCAGTTGGAGCGGGGGGAACACCGGGGAGCTGTTTTTT
CDR3aa: CASSWSGGNTGELFF

j_gene: TRBJ2-7
v_gene: TRBV29-1
d_gene: NA
abundance: few
CDR3nt: TGCAGCGTTGAGCGGGGGCCCAACTCCTACGAGCAGTACTTC
CDR3aa: CSVERGPNSYEQYF

j_gene: TRBJ2-5
v_gene: TRBV7-2
d_gene: TRBD2
abundance: few
CDR3nt: TGTGCCAGCAGCGCAGGTCCACTAGCGGGGTATGGGGAGACCCAGTACTTC
CDR3aa: CASSAGPLAGYGETQYF

j_gene: TRBJ1-2
v_gene: TRBV7-3
d_gene: TRBD1
abundance: NA
CDR3nt: TGTGCCAGCAGCCAAATTGCCGGGACAGGGGTAGATGGCTACACCTTC
CDR3aa: CASSQIAGTGVDGYTF

j_gene: TRBJ2-7
v_gene: TRBV5-1
d_gene: TRBD1
abundance: NA
CDR3nt: TGCGCCAGCAGCGGCGGACAGGGGGTATGGCGCGAGCAGTACTTC
CDR3aa: CASSGGQGVWREQYF

j_gene: TRBJ2-1
v_gene: TRBV12-3/TRBV12-4
d_gene: TRBD2
abundance: NA
CDR3nt: TGTGCCAGCAGTCCCTATAGCGGGAGTATCAATGAGCAGTTCTTC
CDR3aa: CASSPYSGSINEQFF

j_gene: TRBJ2-3
v_gene: TRBV29-1
d_gene: TRBD2
abundance: NA
CDR3nt: TGCAGCACCCCCTTAGCGGGAGTGGATACGCAGTATTTT
CDR3aa: CSTPLAGVDTQYF

j_gene: TRBJ1-1
v_gene: TRBV9
d_gene: NA
abundance: NA
CDR3nt: TGTGCCAGCAGCGAGAAGTATGACGGGAACACTGAAGCTTTCTTT
CDR3aa: CASSEKYDGNTEAFF

j_gene: TRBJ1-1
v_gene: TRBV18
d_gene: NA
abundance: many
CDR3nt: TGTGCCAGCTCACCCGTCTGGATAAACACTGAAGCTTTCTTT
CDR3aa: CASSPVWINTEAFF

j_gene: TRBJ1-2
v_gene: TRBV5-6
d_gene: TRBD1
abundance: many
CDR3nt: TGTGCCAGCAGCGAATGGACAGGTATACGGGGCTATGGCTACACCTTC
CDR3aa: CASSEWTGIRGYGYTF

j_gene: TRBJ2-3
v_gene: TRBV5-1
d_gene: TRBD1
abundance: NA
CDR3nt: TGCGCCAGCAGCTCACCGGGACAGGGGGAAGATACGCAGTATTTT
CDR3aa: CASSSPGQGEDTQYF

j_gene: TRBJ1-1
v_gene: TRBV6-1
d_gene: NA
abundance: few
CDR3nt: TGTGCCAGCACCGCTTTACTGGGATTTAAAGGGACGAACACTGAAGCTTTCTTT
CDR3aa: CASTALLGFKGTNTEAFF

j_gene: TRBJ2-1
v_gene: TRBV9
d_gene: NA
abundance: NA
CDR3nt: TGTGCCAGCAGCCTGAGTGGGCGTAGTGGGGGTCGAAATGAGCAGTTCTTC
CDR3aa: CASSLSGRSGGRNEQFF

j_gene: TRBJ2-6
v_gene: TRBV5-8
d_gene: NA
abundance: NA
CDR3nt: TGTGCCAGCAACATCCACAGGGAACGGGCTGGGGCCAACGTCCTGACTTTC
CDR3aa: CASNIHRERAGANVLTF

j_gene: TRBJ2-3
v_gene: TRBV7-6
d_gene: NA
abundance: few
CDR3nt: TGTGCCAGCAGCTCCTCGCCGGGGTTGGGCTTCAGGGGAGTAGACACAGATACGCAGTATTTT
CDR3aa: CASSSSPGLGFRGVDTDTQYF

j_gene: TRBJ2-3
v_gene: TRBV10-1
d_gene: NA
abundance: NA
CDR3nt: TGCGCCAGCAGTGAGTCGAGGGGTACGCAGTATTTT
CDR3aa: CASSESRGTQYF

j_gene: TRBJ2-1
v_gene: TRBV11-2
d_gene: NA
abundance: NA
CDR3nt: TGTGCCAGCAGCTTTGTTTTTACTCTCTCCTACAATGAGCAGTTCTTC
CDR3aa: CASSFVFTLSYNEQFF

j_gene: TRBJ1-2
v_gene: TRBV28
d_gene: NA
abundance: few
CDR3nt: TGTGCCAGCAGTATCTCGGGGACCTACTATGGCTACACCTTC
CDR3aa: CASSISGTYYGYTF

j_gene: TRBJ2-7
v_gene: TRBV6-5
d_gene: TRBD1
abundance: few
CDR3nt: TGTGCCAGCAGTATCGACAGGGGCTCGGGCGAGCAGTACTTC
CDR3aa: CASSIDRGSGEQYF

j_gene: TRBJ2-7
v_gene: TRBV7-9
d_gene: NA
abundance: few
CDR3nt: TGTGCCAGCAGCTTAGCGGTAGTAGGGGAGCACGAGCAGTACTTC
CDR3aa: CASSLAVVGEHEQYF

j_gene: TRBJ2-1
v_gene: TRBV10-3
d_gene: NA
abundance: many
CDR3nt: TGTGCCATCAGTGTGGGCGGCTACAATGAGCAGTTCTTC
CDR3aa: CAISVGGYNEQFF

j_gene: TRBJ2-2
v_gene: TRBV7-2
d_gene: NA
abundance: many
CDR3nt: TGTGCCAGCAGCTTAGAATCCTCGGACACCGGGGAGCTGTTTTTT
CDR3aa: CASSLESSDTGELFF

j_gene: TRBJ2-1
v_gene: TRBV20-1
d_gene: NA
abundance: few
CDR3nt: TGCAGTGCTTTGAAAACGGATGAGCAGTTCTTC
CDR3aa: CSALKTDEQFF

j_gene: TRBJ1-2
v_gene: TRBV28
d_gene: NA
abundance: NA
CDR3nt: TGTGCCAGCGGGGAGGCCGGATACTATGGCTACACCTTC
CDR3aa: CASGEAGYYGYTF

j_gene: TRBJ1-1
v_gene: TRBV7-2
d_gene: NA
abundance: NA
CDR3nt: TGTGCCAGCAGAGGGGGGGGTTCAGCAAGGAGCACTGAAGCTTTCTTT
CDR3aa: CASRGGGSARSTEAFF

j_gene: TRBJ1-2
v_gene: TRBV9
d_gene: NA
abundance: many
CDR3nt: TGTGCCAGCAGCTCACTGGTAGTAGGCTATGGCTACACCTTC
CDR3aa: CASSSLVVGYGYTF

j_gene: TRBJ1-2
v_gene: TRBV5-1
d_gene: NA
abundance: few
CDR3nt: TGCGCCAGCAGCTTGTATTCACCGAAAGACTATGGCTACACCTTC
CDR3aa: CASSLYSPKDYGYTF

j_gene: TRBJ2-5
v_gene: TRBV3-1
d_gene: NA
abundance: NA
CDR3nt: TGTGCCAGCAGCCAAGGAGGGACCGCTCTGGAGACCCAGTACTTC
CDR3aa: CASSQGGTALETQYF

j_gene: TRBJ2-1
v_gene: TRBV7-9
d_gene: NA
abundance: few
CDR3nt: TGTGCCAGCAGCTTAGCTTTAGAGAAGAATGAGCAGTTCTTC
CDR3aa: CASSLALEKNEQFF

j_gene: TRBJ2-1
v_gene: TRBV5-1
d_gene: NA
abundance: NA
CDR3nt: TGCGCCAGCAGCTTGAGGCAGATTAGCTCCTACAATGAGCAGTTCTTC
CDR3aa: CASSLRQISSYNEQFF

j_gene: TRBJ2-4
v_gene: TRBV3-1
d_gene: TRBD2
abundance: NA
CDR3nt: TGTGCCAGCAGCCAATTAGCGGGACTAGCCAAAAACATTCAGTACTTC
CDR3aa: CASSQLAGLAKNIQYF

j_gene: TRBJ2-2
v_gene: TRBV25-1
d_gene: NA
abundance: few
CDR3nt: TGTGCCAGCAAAGACTACCACACCTACACCGGGGAGCTGTTTTTT
CDR3aa: CASKDYHTYTGELFF

j_gene: TRBJ2-7
v_gene: TRBV7-9
d_gene: NA
abundance: NA
CDR3nt: TGTGCCAGCAGCTTTAGCCTTTCAGGGGTCTACGAGCAGTACTTC
CDR3aa: CASSFSLSGVYEQYF

j_gene: TRBJ2-3
v_gene: TRBV27
d_gene: NA
abundance: NA
CDR3nt: TGTGCCAGCAACTCAGGCACAGATACGCAGTATTTT
CDR3aa: CASNSGTDTQYF

j_gene: TRBJ2-7
v_gene: TRBV24-1
d_gene: TRBD2
abundance: many
CDR3nt: TGTGCCACCAGCCGGGGGGGACAAGTTTACGAGCAGTACTTC
CDR3aa: CATSRGGQVYEQYF

j_gene: TRBJ2-3
v_gene: TRBV5-6
d_gene: NA
abundance: NA
CDR3nt: TGTGCCAGCCTGACAGGAGGGACAGATACGCAGTATTTT
CDR3aa: CASLTGGTDTQYF

j_gene: TRBJ1-6
v_gene: TRBV6-6
d_gene: NA
abundance: many
CDR3nt: TGTGCCAGCACCCCCGGACTTAATTCACCCCTCCACTTT
CDR3aa: CASTPGLNSPLHF

j_gene: TRBJ1-1
v_gene: TRBV27
d_gene: NA
abundance: many
CDR3nt: TGTGCCAGCAGTTTATCCGGGACGGTGAACACTGAAGCTTTCTTT
CDR3aa: CASSLSGTVNTEAFF